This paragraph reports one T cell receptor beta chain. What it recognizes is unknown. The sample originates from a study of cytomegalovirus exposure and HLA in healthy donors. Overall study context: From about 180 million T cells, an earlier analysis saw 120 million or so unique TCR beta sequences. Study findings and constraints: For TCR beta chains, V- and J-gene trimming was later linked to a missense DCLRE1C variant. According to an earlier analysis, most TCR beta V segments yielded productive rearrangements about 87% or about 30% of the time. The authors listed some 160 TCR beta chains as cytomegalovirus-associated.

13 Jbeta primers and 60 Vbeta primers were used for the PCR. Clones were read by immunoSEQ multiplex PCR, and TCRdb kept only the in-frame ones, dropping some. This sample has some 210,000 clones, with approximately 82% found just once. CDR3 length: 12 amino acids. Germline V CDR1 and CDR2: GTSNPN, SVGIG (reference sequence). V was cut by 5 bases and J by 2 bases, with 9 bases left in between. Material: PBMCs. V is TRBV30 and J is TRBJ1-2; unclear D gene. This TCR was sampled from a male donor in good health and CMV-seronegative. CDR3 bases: TGTGCCTGGGCCGGGGAAAACTATGGCTACACCTTC. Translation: CAWAGENYGYTF.